Listed below are T cell receptor beta chains from one sample, sequenced in a study of CD8 T cells in ankylosing spondylitis. TCRdb re-called the 5' RACE reads with MiXCR, one entry per CDR3 protein. Of about 360,000 distinct CDR3 sequences listed, 20% to 25% are singletons. Sequencing input: blood, either unsorted or a sorted T cell fraction (not recorded which). These receptors were taken from a male donor with ankylosing spondylitis or in good health (not recorded which). The CDR3 runs from the conserved cysteine through the conserved F or W. The D gene is left open where the match is weak. For some rows the clone size is stated as once, few or many, or as a class when expanded; others skip it.

j_gene,v_gene,d_gene,abundance,CDR3aa,CDR3nt
TRBJ2-7,TRBV2,.,.,CASSAPRSEQYF,TGTGCCAGCAGTGCTCCGCGGAGCGAGCAGTACTTC
TRBJ1-2,TRBV29-1,TRBD1,few,CSVEGQGYGYTF,TGCAGCGTGGAGGGACAGGGCTATGGCTACACCTTC
TRBJ2-2,TRBV30,.,.,CAWSTTDLYTGELFF,TGTGCCTGGAGTACCACGGACCTGTACACCGGGGAGCTGTTTTTT
TRBJ1-5,TRBV11-3,TRBD1,few,CASSSTGGSGNQPQHF,TGTGCCAGCAGCTCTACAGGGGGTTCGGGCAATCAGCCCCAGCATTTT
TRBJ2-7,TRBV20-1,.,.,CSASAGLTEQYF,TGCAGTGCTAGCGCAGGGCTGACCGAGCAGTACTTC
TRBJ1-2,TRBV28,.,.,CASRSTANYGYTF,TGTGCCAGCAGATCAACAGCTAACTATGGCTACACCTTC
TRBJ2-2,TRBV11-1,TRBD2,few,CASSPMGLAGTRYTGELFF,TGTGCCAGCAGCCCCATGGGCCTAGCGGGGACGCGATACACCGGGGAGCTGTTTTTT
TRBJ2-1,TRBV7-9,.,.,CASAPRGGSSYNEQFF,TGTGCCAGCGCCCCCCGAGGGGGAAGCTCCTACAATGAGCAGTTCTTC
TRBJ2-1,TRBV11-2,.,few,CASSLDLGLLYNEQFF,TGTGCCAGCAGCTTAGATCTAGGGCTACTATACAATGAGCAGTTCTTC
TRBJ2-1,TRBV12-3/TRBV12-4,TRBD1,.,CASREQGGPYNEQFF,TGTGCCAGCAGGGAACAGGGGGGCCCCTACAATGAGCAGTTCTTC
TRBJ2-1,TRBV5-5,.,few,CASSGAEGSSSYNEQFF,TGTGCCAGCTCCGGGGCCGAAGGGTCGAGCTCCTACAATGAGCAGTTCTTC
TRBJ2-1,TRBV9,TRBD2,few,CASSGIAGVYNEQFF,TGTGCCAGCAGCGGAATAGCGGGGGTGTACAATGAGCAGTTCTTC
TRBJ2-7,TRBV27,TRBD2,.,CASRPSGDSYEQYF,TGTGCCAGCAGACCTAGCGGGGACTCCTACGAGCAGTACTTC
TRBJ2-3,TRBV7-6,.,.,CASSLGGLSTDTQYF,TGTGCCAGCAGCTTAGGGGGACTTTCCACAGATACGCAGTATTTT
TRBJ2-1,TRBV5-1,TRBD1,.,CASSLRTGGYNEQFF,TGCGCCAGCAGCTTACGGACAGGCGGATACAATGAGCAGTTCTTC
TRBJ2-4,TRBV29-1,TRBD1,few,CSVQGAQQGENIQYF,TGCAGCGTGCAAGGGGCCCAACAGGGGGAAAACATTCAGTACTTC
TRBJ1-5,TRBV6-1,.,.,CASRVMGGPNQPQHF,TGTGCCAGCAGAGTAATGGGGGGGCCAAATCAGCCCCAGCATTTT
TRBJ2-7,TRBV9,.,.,CASSVMDSPSEQYF,TGTGCCAGCAGCGTAATGGACAGCCCCTCGGAGCAGTACTTC
TRBJ1-1,TRBV19,.,few,CASTLTGENTEAFF,TGTGCCAGTACCCTGACAGGAGAGAACACTGAAGCTTTCTTT
TRBJ2-7,TRBV28,TRBD1,few,CASSLGTENYEQYF,TGTGCCAGCAGTTTAGGGACAGAAAACTACGAGCAGTACTTC
TRBJ2-1,TRBV2,.,.,CASRTGTGRENEQFF,TGTGCCAGCAGGACCGGTACGGGAAGGGAGAATGAGCAGTTCTTC
TRBJ2-6,TRBV29-1,TRBD1,few,CSATGTELGPGANVLTF,TGCAGCGCGACCGGGACAGAACTAGGTCCTGGGGCCAACGTCCTGACTTTC
TRBJ1-3,TRBV12-3/TRBV12-4,.,few,CASSYQSTGNTIYF,TGTGCCAGCAGTTACCAGTCGACTGGAAACACCATATATTTT
TRBJ1-1,TRBV6-5,.,.,CASSYSGAAGTEAFF,TGTGCCAGCAGTTACTCCGGGGCGGCCGGCACTGAAGCTTTCTTT
TRBJ2-3,TRBV4-1,TRBD1,.,CASSHHGTASSTDTQYF,TGCGCCAGCAGCCACCATGGGACAGCATCTAGCACAGATACGCAGTATTTT
TRBJ2-2,TRBV12-3/TRBV12-4,.,.,CASRDSPEGTGELFF,TGTGCCAGCAGAGACAGCCCCGAGGGCACCGGGGAGCTGTTTTTT
TRBJ2-2,TRBV11-1,TRBD1,few,CASSHTMHRGRNTGELFF,TGTGCCAGCAGCCATACCATGCACAGGGGCCGTAACACCGGGGAGCTGTTTTTT
TRBJ2-3,TRBV7-6,TRBD2,.,CASSLDGGESDTQYF,TGTGCCAGCAGCTTAGACGGGGGGGAGTCCGATACGCAGTATTTT
TRBJ2-7,TRBV29-1,TRBD1,few,CSVLGTGGSYEQYF,TGCAGCGTTCTGGGGACAGGGGGCTCCTACGAGCAGTACTTC
TRBJ2-2,TRBV4-1,.,.,CASSLDSPNTGELFF,TGCGCCAGCAGCCTCGACTCACCGAACACCGGGGAGCTGTTTTTT
TRBJ2-7,TRBV28,.,few,CASSLRAMSSYEQYF,TGTGCCAGCAGTTTACGGGCGATGAGCTCCTACGAGCAGTACTTC
TRBJ2-7,TRBV28,.,.,CASSLPGQGAREQYF,TGTGCCAGCAGCTTGCCGGGACAAGGGGCCCGGGAGCAGTACTTC
TRBJ2-1,TRBV16,TRBD1,once,CASSPWTGQAYNEQFF,TGTGCCAGCAGCCCTTGGACAGGGCAAGCCTACAATGAGCAGTTCTTC
TRBJ1-5,TRBV6-1,.,.,CASSPGISNQPQHF,TGTGCCAGCAGTCCCGGGATTAGCAATCAGCCCCAGCATTTT
TRBJ2-7,TRBV29-1,TRBD2,few,CSVLSGGLYEQYF,TGCAGCGTCCTAAGCGGGGGGCTCTACGAGCAGTACTTC
TRBJ2-7,TRBV7-9,.,.,CASSLEPFGEQYF,TGTGCCAGCAGCTTAGAACCATTCGGAGAGCAGTACTTC
TRBJ1-1,TRBV29-1,.,.,CSVEDLGGQNTEAFF,TGCAGCGTTGAAGATCTTGGGGGCCAGAACACTGAAGCTTTCTTT
TRBJ1-2,TRBV10-3,.,.,CAIRDGGGPLDGYTF,TGTGCCATCAGAGACGGAGGGGGGCCATTGGATGGCTACACCTTC
TRBJ2-5,TRBV4-2,TRBD2,.,CASSPGAGLGFLGETQYF,TGTGCCAGCAGCCCAGGGGCGGGACTAGGGTTCCTGGGGGAGACCCAGTACTTC
TRBJ2-7,TRBV4-1,TRBD1,.,CASSLGTDSSEQYF,TGCGCCAGCAGCCTTGGGACAGACTCGAGCGAGCAGTACTTC
TRBJ2-5,TRBV12-3/TRBV12-4,.,.,CASSLASGMWTQYF,TGTGCCAGCAGTTTAGCTTCGGGGATGTGGACCCAGTACTTC
TRBJ2-1,TRBV4-2,TRBD2,.,CASSQDSSLAGGGEQFF,TGTGCCAGCAGCCAAGACTCCTCGCTAGCGGGGGGCGGTGAGCAGTTCTTC
TRBJ2-1,TRBV12-3/TRBV12-4,.,few,CASSSGLGRGQFF,TGTGCCAGCAGTTCAGGGTTGGGGAGAGGGCAGTTCTTC
TRBJ2-1,TRBV6-1,TRBD2,.,CASSGSGGGADEQFF,TGTGCCAGCAGTGGCAGTGGCGGGGGGGCAGATGAGCAGTTCTTC
TRBJ2-2,TRBV7-9,.,.,CASSRRGENTGELFF,TGTGCCAGCAGCCGCAGGGGAGAGAACACCGGGGAGCTGTTTTTT
TRBJ1-2,TRBV12-3/TRBV12-4,.,.,CASSPYGDYGYTF,TGTGCCAGCAGTCCTTACGGGGACTATGGCTACACCTTC
TRBJ1-1,TRBV4-1,.,.,CAASSGPGTNTEAFF,TGCGCCGCCTCTTCAGGCCCGGGTACGAACACTGAAGCTTTCTTT
TRBJ2-3,TRBV20-1,TRBD2,.,CSARGLAGGTDTQYF,TGCAGTGCTAGAGGACTAGCGGGGGGCACAGATACGCAGTATTTT
TRBJ2-7,TRBV5-1,TRBD1,few,CASRTGAREQYF,TGCGCCAGCCGAACAGGGGCGCGGGAGCAGTACTTC
TRBJ2-1,TRBV29-1,TRBD2,few,CSVEDPLAGGGDEQFF,TGCAGCGTTGAAGACCCGCTAGCGGGGGGTGGTGATGAGCAGTTCTTC
TRBJ1-3,TRBV5-5,.,few,CASSLEAGTGNTIYF,TGTGCCAGCAGCTTAGAGGCAGGGACTGGAAACACCATATATTTT
TRBJ2-7,TRBV24-1,.,.,CATSDLYDEQYF,TGTGCCACCAGTGATTTGTATGACGAGCAGTACTTC